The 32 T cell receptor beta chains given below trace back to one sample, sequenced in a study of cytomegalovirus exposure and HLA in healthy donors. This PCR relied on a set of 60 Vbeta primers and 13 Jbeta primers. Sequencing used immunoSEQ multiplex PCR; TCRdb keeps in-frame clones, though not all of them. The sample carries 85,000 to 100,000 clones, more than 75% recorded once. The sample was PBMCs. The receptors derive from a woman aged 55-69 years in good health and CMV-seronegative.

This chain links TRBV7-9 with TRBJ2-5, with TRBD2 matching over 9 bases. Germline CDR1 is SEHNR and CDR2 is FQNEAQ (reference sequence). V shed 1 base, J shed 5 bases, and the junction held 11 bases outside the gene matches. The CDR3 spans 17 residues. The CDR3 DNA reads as TGTGCCAGCAGCTTAGGAGGCGGGAGGGCGGCCCGGGAGACCCAGTACTTC. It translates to CASSLGGGRAARETQYF.

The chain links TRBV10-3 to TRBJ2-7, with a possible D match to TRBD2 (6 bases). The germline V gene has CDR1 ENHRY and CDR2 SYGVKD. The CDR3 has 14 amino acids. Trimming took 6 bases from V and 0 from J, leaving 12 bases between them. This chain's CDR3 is CAISSGTGSYEQYF. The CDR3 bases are TGTGCCATCAGCTCCGGGACTGGCTCCTACGAGCAGTACTTC.

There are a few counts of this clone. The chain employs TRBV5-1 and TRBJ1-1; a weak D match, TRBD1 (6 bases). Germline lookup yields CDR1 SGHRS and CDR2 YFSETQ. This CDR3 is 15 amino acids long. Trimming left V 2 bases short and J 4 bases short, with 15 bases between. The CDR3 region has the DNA TGCGCCAGCAGCTTCAATGGGGAAGGGGGCACTGAAGCTTTCTTT. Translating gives CASSFNGEGGTEAFF.

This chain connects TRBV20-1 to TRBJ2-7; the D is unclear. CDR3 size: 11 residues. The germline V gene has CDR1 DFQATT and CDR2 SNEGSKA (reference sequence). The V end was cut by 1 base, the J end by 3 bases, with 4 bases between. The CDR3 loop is CSARVNYEQYF. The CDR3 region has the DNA TGCAGTGCTAGAGTTAACTACGAGCAGTACTTC.

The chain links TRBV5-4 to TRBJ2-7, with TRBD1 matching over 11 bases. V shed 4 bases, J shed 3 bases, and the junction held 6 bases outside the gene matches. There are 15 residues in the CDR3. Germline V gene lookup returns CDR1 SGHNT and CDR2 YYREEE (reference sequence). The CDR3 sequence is CASSIGGTGGYEQYF. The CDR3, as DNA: TGTGCCAGCAGCATAGGGGGGACAGGGGGCTACGAGCAGTACTTC.

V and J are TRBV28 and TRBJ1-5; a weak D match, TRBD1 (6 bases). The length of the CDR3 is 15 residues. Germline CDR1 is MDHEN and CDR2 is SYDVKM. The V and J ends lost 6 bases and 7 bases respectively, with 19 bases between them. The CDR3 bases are TGTGCCAGCAGGGCTGGTCCGACAGGAGAACAGCCCCAGCATTTT. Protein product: CASRAGPTGEQPQHF.

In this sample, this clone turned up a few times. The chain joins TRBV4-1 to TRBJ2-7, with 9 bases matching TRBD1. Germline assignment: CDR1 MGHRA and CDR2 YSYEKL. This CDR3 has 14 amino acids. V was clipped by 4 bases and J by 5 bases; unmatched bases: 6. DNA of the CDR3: TGCGCCAGCAGCCCCCGGGACAGGGTTAACGAGCAGTACTTC. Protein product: CASSPRDRVNEQYF.

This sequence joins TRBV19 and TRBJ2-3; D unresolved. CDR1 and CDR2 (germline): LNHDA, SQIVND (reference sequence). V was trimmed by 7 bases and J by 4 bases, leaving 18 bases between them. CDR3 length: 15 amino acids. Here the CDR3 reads CASTPTASRADTQYF. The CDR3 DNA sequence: TGTGCCAGTACCCCAACTGCGAGTCGGGCAGATACGCAGTATTTT.

The CDR3 DNA reads as TGTGCCAGCAGCCGACTAGGACACCAAGAGACCCAGTACTTC. Translating it yields CASSRLGHQETQYF. V is TRBV14 and J is TRBJ2-5; D may be TRBD2 (6 bases). Germline V CDR1 and CDR2: SGHDN, FVKESK. Trimming stripped 4 bases from V and 0 bases from J, with 9 bases between. The CDR3 contains 14 residues.

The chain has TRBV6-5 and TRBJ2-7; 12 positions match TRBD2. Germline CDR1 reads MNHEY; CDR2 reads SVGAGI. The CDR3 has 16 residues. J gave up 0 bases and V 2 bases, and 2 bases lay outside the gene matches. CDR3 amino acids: CASSYATSGSSYEQYF. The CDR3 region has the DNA TGTGCCAGCAGTTACGCGACTAGCGGGAGCTCCTACGAGCAGTACTTC.

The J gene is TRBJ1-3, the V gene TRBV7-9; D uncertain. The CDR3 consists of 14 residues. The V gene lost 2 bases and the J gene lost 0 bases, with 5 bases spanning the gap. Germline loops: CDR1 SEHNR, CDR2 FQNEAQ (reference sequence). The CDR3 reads CASSLTSSGNTIYF. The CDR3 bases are TGTGCCAGCAGCTTAACGAGCTCTGGAAACACCATATATTTT.

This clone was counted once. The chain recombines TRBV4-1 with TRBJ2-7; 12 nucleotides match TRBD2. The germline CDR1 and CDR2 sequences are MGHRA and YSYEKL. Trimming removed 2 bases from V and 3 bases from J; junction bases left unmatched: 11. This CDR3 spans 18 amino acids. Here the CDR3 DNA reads TGCGCCAGCAGCCAACACGCCATCCTAGCGGGGGGGAACTACGAGCAGTACTTC. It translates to CASSQHAILAGGNYEQYF.

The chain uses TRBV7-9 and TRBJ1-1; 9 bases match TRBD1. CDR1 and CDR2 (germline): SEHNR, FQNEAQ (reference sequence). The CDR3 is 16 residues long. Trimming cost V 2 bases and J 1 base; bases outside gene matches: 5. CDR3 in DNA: TGTGCCAGCAGCTTACCGGGACAGGGTGGGAACACTGAAGCTTTCTTT. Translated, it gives CASSLPGQGGNTEAFF.

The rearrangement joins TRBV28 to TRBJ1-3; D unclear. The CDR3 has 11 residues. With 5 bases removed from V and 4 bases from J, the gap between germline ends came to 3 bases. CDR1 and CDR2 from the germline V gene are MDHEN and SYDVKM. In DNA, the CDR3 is TGTGCCAGCAGTCTCGGAAACACCATATATTTT. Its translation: CASSLGNTIYF.

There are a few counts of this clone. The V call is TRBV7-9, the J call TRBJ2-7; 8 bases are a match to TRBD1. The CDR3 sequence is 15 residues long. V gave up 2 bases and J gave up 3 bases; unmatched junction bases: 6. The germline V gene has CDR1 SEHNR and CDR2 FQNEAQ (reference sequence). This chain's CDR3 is CASSLPGQAGYEQYF. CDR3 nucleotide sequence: TGTGCCAGCAGCTTACCGGGACAGGCGGGCTACGAGCAGTACTTC.

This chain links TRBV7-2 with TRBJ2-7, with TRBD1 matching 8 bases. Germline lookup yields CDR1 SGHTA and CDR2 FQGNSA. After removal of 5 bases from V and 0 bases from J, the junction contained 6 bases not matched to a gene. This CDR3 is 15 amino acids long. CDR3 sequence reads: CASSPSGGGSYEQYF. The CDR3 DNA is TGTGCCAGCAGCCCATCAGGGGGCGGCTCCTACGAGCAGTACTTC.

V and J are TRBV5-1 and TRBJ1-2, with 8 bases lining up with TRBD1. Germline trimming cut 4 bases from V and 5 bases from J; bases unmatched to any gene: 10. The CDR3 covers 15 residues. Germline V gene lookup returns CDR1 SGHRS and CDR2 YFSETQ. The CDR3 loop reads CASSATDREFYGYTF. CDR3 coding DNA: TGCGCCAGCAGCGCCACGGACAGGGAGTTTTATGGCTACACCTTC. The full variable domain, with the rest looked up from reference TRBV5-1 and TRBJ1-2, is KAGVTQTPRYLIKTRGQQVTLSCSPISGHRSVSWYQQTPGQGLQFLFEYFSETQRNKGNFPGRFSGRQFSNSRSEMNVSTLELGDSALYLCASSATDREFYGYTFGSGTRLTVV.

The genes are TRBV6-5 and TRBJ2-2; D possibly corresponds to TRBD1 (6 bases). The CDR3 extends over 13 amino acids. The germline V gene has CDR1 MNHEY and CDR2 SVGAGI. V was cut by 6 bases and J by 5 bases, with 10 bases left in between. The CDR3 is CASRRGKTGELFF. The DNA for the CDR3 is TGTGCCAGCAGGAGGGGGAAGACCGGGGAGCTGTTTTTT.

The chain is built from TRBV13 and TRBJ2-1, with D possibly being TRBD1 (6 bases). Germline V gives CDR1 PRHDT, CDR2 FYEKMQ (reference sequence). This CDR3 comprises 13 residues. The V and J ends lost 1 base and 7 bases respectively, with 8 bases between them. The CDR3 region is CASSLVGANEQFF. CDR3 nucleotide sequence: TGTGCCAGCAGCTTAGTGGGGGCAAATGAGCAGTTCTTC.

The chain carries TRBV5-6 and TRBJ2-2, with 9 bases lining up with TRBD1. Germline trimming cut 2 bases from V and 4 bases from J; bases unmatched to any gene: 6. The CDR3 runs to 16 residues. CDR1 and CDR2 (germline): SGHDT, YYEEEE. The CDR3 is CASSLQGAQGTGELFF. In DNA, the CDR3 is TGTGCCAGCAGCTTACAGGGGGCGCAAGGCACCGGGGAGCTGTTTTTT.

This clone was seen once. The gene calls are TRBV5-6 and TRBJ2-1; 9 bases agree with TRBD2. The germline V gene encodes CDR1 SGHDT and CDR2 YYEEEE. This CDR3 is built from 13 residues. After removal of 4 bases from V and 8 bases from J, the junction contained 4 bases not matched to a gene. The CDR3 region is CASSPSGIYEQFF. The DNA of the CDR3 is TGTGCCAGCAGCCCTAGCGGGATCTATGAGCAGTTCTTC.

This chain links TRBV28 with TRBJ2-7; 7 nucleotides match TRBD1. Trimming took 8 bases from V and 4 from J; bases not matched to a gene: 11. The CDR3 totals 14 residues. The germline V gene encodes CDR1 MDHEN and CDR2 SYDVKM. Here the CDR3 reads CASSTPGTAYEQYF. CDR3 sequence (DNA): TGTGCCAGCTCAACTCCCGGGACAGCGTACGAGCAGTACTTC. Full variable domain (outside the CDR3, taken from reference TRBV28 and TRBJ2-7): DVKVTQSSRYLVKRTGEKVFLECVQDMDHENMFWYRQDPGLGLRLIYFSYDVKMKEKGDIPEGYSVSREKKERFSLILESASTNQTSMYLCASSTPGTAYEQYFGPGTRLTVT.

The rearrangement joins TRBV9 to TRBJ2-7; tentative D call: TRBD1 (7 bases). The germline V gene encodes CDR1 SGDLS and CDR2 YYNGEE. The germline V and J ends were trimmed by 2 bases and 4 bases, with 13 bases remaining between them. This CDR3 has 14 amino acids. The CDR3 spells CASSVTQGGYEQYF. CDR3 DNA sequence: TGTGCCAGCAGCGTGACGCAGGGGGGTTACGAGCAGTACTTC.

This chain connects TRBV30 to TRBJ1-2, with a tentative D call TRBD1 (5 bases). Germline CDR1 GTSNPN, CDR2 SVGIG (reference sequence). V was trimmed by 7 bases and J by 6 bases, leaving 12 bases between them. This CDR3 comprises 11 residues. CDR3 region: CASLAGDGYTF. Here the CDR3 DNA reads TGTGCCTCCCTAGCGGGGGATGGCTACACCTTC.

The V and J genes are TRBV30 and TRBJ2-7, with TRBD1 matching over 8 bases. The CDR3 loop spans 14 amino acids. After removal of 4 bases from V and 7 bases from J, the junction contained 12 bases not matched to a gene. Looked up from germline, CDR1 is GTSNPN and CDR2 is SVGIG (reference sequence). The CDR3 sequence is CAWNRGNSPREQYF. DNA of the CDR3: TGTGCCTGGAACAGGGGGAACAGTCCCCGGGAGCAGTACTTC.

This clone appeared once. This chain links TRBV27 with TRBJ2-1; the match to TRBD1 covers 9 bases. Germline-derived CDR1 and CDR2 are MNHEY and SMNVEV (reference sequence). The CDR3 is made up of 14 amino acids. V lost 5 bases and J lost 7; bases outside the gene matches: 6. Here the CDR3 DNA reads TGTGCCAGCAGTCCTAGGACAGGGGAGAATGAGCAGTTCTTC. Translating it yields CASSPRTGENEQFF.

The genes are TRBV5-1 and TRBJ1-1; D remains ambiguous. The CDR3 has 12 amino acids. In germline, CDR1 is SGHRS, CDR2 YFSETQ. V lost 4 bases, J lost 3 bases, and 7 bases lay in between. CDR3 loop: CASSLADTEAFF. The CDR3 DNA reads TGCGCCAGCAGCCTAGCGGACACTGAAGCTTTCTTT.

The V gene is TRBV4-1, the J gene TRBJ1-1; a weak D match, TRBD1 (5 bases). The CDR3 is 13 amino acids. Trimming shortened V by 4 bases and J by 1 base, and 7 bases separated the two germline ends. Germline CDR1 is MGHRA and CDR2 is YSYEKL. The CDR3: CASSPQGNTEAFF. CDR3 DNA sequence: TGCGCCAGCAGCCCCCAGGGGAACACTGAAGCTTTCTTT.

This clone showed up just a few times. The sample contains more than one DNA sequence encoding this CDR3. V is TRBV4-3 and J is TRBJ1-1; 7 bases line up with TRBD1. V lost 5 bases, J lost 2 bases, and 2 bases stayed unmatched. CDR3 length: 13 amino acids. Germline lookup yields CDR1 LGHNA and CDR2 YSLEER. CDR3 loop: CASSGQANTEAFF. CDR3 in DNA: TGCGCCAGCAGCGGACAGGCAAACACTGAAGCTTTCTTT.

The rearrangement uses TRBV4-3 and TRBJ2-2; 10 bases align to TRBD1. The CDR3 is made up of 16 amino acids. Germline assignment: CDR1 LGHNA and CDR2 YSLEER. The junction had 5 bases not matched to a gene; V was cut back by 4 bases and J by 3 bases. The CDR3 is CASSRGTGAYTGELFF. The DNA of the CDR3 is TGCGCCAGCAGCCGCGGGACAGGGGCTTACACCGGGGAGCTGTTTTTT.

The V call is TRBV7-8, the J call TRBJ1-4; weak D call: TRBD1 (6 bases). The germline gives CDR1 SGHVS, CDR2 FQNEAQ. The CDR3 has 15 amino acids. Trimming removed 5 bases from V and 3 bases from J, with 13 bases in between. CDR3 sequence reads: CASSPRTASNEKLFF. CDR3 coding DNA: TGTGCCAGCAGCCCTCGGACAGCCTCTAATGAAAAACTGTTTTTT.

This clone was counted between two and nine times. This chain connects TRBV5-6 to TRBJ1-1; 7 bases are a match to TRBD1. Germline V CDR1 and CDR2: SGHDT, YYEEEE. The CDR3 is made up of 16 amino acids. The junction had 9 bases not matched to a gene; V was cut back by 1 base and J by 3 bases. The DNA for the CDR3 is TGTGCCAGCAGCTTGAGCAGGGGGTCCTGGGACACTGAAGCTTTCTTT. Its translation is CASSLSRGSWDTEAFF.